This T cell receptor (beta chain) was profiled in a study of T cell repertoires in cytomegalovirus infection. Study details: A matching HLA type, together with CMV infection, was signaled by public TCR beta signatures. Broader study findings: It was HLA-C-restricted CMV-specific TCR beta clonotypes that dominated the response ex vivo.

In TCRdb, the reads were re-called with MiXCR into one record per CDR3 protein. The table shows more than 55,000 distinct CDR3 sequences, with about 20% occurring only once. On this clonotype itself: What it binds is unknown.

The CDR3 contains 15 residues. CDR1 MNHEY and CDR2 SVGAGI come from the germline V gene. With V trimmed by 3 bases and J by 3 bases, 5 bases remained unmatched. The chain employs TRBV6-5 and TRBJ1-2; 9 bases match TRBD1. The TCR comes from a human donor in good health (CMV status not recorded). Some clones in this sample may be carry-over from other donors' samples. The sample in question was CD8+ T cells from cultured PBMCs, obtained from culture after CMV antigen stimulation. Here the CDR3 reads CASSYWDRDHYGYTF. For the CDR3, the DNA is TGTGCCAGCAGTTATTGGGACAGGGATCACTATGGCTACACCTTC.